Below are 20 T cell receptor beta chains sequenced from a single sample in a study of control samples from healthy donors and cancer patients. Libraries were prepared by immunoSEQ multiplex PCR; TCRdb keeps only in-frame clonotypes and omits some of them. Found here are about 130,000 clones, around 90% of them singletons; the top ten hold roughly 8.7%. The material sequenced was blood. The receptors were sampled from a man aged 18 to 29 in good health.

The chain carries TRBV20-1 and TRBJ1-1; no reliable D call. The V gene lost 5 bases and the J gene lost 6 bases, with 10 bases spanning the gap. The CDR3 has 11 amino acids. Germline lookup yields CDR1 DFQATT and CDR2 SNEGSKA (reference sequence). This CDR3 reads CSAEEWAEAFF. In DNA form, the CDR3 reads TGCAGTGCTGAGGAATGGGCTGAAGCTTTCTTT.

CDR3 residues: CASSQGSFRGGYGYTF. The CDR3 coding sequence is TGCGCCAGCAGCCAAGGCTCTTTCAGGGGGGGATATGGCTACACCTTC. The rearrangement uses TRBV4-1 and TRBJ1-2; 7 bases are shared with TRBD1. This CDR3 spans 16 amino acids. With 1 base clipped from V and 5 bases from J, the junction kept 10 bases outside the gene matches. Germline-derived CDR1 and CDR2 are MGHRA and YSYEKL.

The J gene is TRBJ2-2, the V gene TRBV5-4; 11 nucleotides agree with TRBD1. The V and J ends lost 2 bases and 6 bases, in that order; junction bases with no gene match: 12. The length of the CDR3 is 18 residues. From germline, CDR1 is SGHNT and CDR2 YYREEE (reference sequence). The CDR3 sequence is CASSLPGTGGTTAGELFF. The CDR3 DNA is TGTGCCAGCAGCTTACCCGGGACAGGGGGAACGACAGCCGGGGAGCTGTTTTTT.

The rearrangement links TRBV7-6 to TRBJ1-3; D may be TRBD1 (5 bases). In germline, CDR1 is SGHVS, CDR2 FNYEAQ. This CDR3 region has 15 residues. Trimming cost V 2 bases and J 7 bases, with 15 bases left between them. The CDR3 spells CASSLLQGVENTIYF. Here the CDR3 DNA reads TGTGCCAGCAGCTTATTGCAGGGTGTAGAGAACACCATATATTTT.

In regard to this clone: The junction departs from germline at one end; a sequencing error may be responsible. The chain uses TRBV5-4 and TRBJ1-2; TRBD1 matches at 8 bases. From germline, CDR1 is SGHNT and CDR2 YYREEE (reference sequence). This CDR3 is built from 14 residues. The CDR3 loop is CASSLGQGAYPSAF. The CDR3 DNA follows: TGTGCCAGCAGCTTGGGCCAGGGGGCTTACCCCTCTGCCTTC. Full variable domain (remainder filled in from reference TRBV5-4 and TRBJ1-2): ETGVTQSPTHLIKTRGQQVTLRCSSQSGHNTVSWYQQALGQGPQFIFQYYREEENGRGNFPPRFSGLQFPNYSSELNVNALELDDSALYLCASSLGQGAYPSAFGSGTRLTVV.

The chain combines TRBV2 with TRBJ1-1; D is uncertain. The CDR3 has 11 amino acids. Per the germline V gene, CDR1 is SNHLY and CDR2 is FYNNEI. Trimming pared 4 bases from V and 6 bases from J, leaving 6 bases between. The CDR3 loop is CASSVGAEAFF. In DNA form, the CDR3 reads TGTGCCAGCAGTGTTGGCGCTGAAGCTTTCTTT.

The J gene is TRBJ1-5, the V gene TRBV2; 8 bases fit TRBD1. This CDR3 contains 13 residues. The V segment lost 7 bases and the J segment 5 bases; nucleotides outside the gene matches: 4. CDR1 is SNHLY and CDR2 is FYNNEI in the germline V gene. CDR3 in amino acids: CASTGQGDQPQHF. For the CDR3, the DNA is TGTGCCAGCACCGGACAGGGTGATCAGCCCCAGCATTTT.

The chain combines TRBV6-5 with TRBJ1-2, with 8 bases aligning to TRBD1. The CDR3 has 14 amino acids. CDR1 is MNHEY, CDR2 SVGAGI, per germline. V was pared by 6 bases and J by 4 bases, with 7 bases of the junction left unmatched. CDR3 region: CASSRQGRGYGYTF. CDR3 in DNA: TGTGCCAGCAGCAGACAGGGGCGAGGCTATGGCTACACCTTC.

The gene calls are TRBV6-1 and TRBJ1-2, with unresolved D. The CDR3 runs to 11 residues. With 3 bases removed from V and 8 bases from J, the gap between germline ends came to 7 bases. The germline V gene has CDR1 MNHNS and CDR2 SASEGT. CDR3 residues: CASSDGAGYTF. CDR3 bases: TGTGCCAGCAGTGACGGTGCGGGCTACACCTTC.

The gene calls are TRBV27 and TRBJ1-1; the D is unclear. Looked up from germline, CDR1 is MNHEY and CDR2 is SMNVEV (reference sequence). The CDR3 covers 10 residues. V was pared by 8 bases and J by 6 bases, with 7 bases between. The CDR3 region has the DNA TGTGCCAGCGGAGAACCTGAAGCTTTCTTT. Encoded protein: CASGEPEAFF.

The chain carries TRBV5-1 and TRBJ2-3, with TRBD2 identical over 10 bases. V lost 0 bases and J lost 0; bases outside the gene matches: 13. The CDR3 covers 20 residues. CDR1 is SGHRS and CDR2 is YFSETQ in the germline V gene. The CDR3 protein is CASSLAASGGPPSSTDTQYF. In DNA, the CDR3 is TGCGCCAGCAGCTTGGCCGCTAGCGGGGGCCCTCCCTCTAGCACAGATACGCAGTATTTT.

The chain carries TRBV27 and TRBJ1-5, with 7 bases fitting TRBD1. Trimming removed 7 bases from V and 0 bases from J; junction bases left unmatched: 6. The CDR3 sequence is 15 residues long. CDR1 and CDR2 from the germline V gene are MNHEY and SMNVEV (reference sequence). The CDR3: CASKSTGFSNQPQHF. In DNA, the CDR3 is TGTGCCAGCAAATCGACAGGGTTTAGCAATCAGCCCCAGCATTTT.

DNA of the CDR3: TGTGCCAGCAGCCCAAGTGAACCGAACACTGAAGCTTTCTTT. Protein sequence: CASSPSEPNTEAFF. V usage is TRBV9 and J usage is TRBJ1-1; D gene uncertain. Germline CDR1 and CDR2: SGDLS and YYNGEE. CDR3 length: 14 residues. V lost 4 bases, J lost 1 base, and 11 bases lay in between.

This chain connects TRBV6-6 to TRBJ1-1, with TRBD1 matching 7 bases. V shed 6 bases, J shed 7 bases, and the junction held 5 bases outside the gene matches. The V gene's germline CDR1 is MNHNY and CDR2 SVGAGI (reference sequence). CDR3 length equals 12 residues. The CDR3 loop reads CASSLQGSEAFF. Here the CDR3 DNA reads TGTGCCAGCAGCCTACAGGGGAGTGAAGCTTTCTTT.

This sequence joins TRBV18 and TRBJ2-7, with TRBD1 matching over 7 bases. The CDR3 length is 12 residues. The V segment lost 8 bases and the J segment 0 bases; nucleotides outside the gene matches: 1. Germline assignment: CDR1 KGHSH and CDR2 LQKENI. The DNA for the CDR3 is TGTGCCAGCCGGGACAGCTCCTACGAGCAGTACTTC. This gives the protein CASRDSSYEQYF.

This clone was seen just once. The V call is TRBV9, the J call TRBJ1-1; D is unresolved. This CDR3 comprises 15 residues. With 6 bases removed from V and 2 bases from J, the gap between germline ends came to 17 bases. Germline V CDR1 and CDR2: SGDLS, YYNGEE. The chain's CDR3 is CASTRQAMGNTEAFF. CDR3 nucleotides: TGTGCCAGCACCCGGCAGGCCATGGGAAACACTGAAGCTTTCTTT.

V gene TRBV7-3 combines with J gene TRBJ2-6; unclear D gene. Trimming took 5 bases from V and 5 from J, leaving 10 bases between them. Looked up from germline, CDR1 is SGHTA and CDR2 is FQGTGA. The CDR3 totals 14 residues. In DNA, the CDR3 is TGTGCCAGCAGCCCCTCTCGTAGGGCCAACGTCCTGACTTTC. Translated, it gives CASSPSRRANVLTF.

This clone is a singleton in its sample. This chain links TRBV5-5 with TRBJ2-7; no clear D. Germline values: CDR1 SGHKS, CDR2 YYEKEE (reference sequence). This CDR3 region has 14 residues. Trimming removed 1 base from V and 3 bases from J, with 11 bases in between. Here the CDR3 DNA reads TGTGCCAGCAGCTTGTCAAGGCTTTACTACGAGCAGTACTTC. Translation gives CASSLSRLYYEQYF.

The V call is TRBV7-9, the J call TRBJ1-5, with D unclear. Looked up from germline, CDR1 is SEHNR and CDR2 is FQNEAQ (reference sequence). CDR3 length equals 14 residues. V was trimmed by 5 bases and J by 6 bases, leaving 14 bases between them. The CDR3 loop is CASSGPGSGQPQHF. The DNA for the CDR3 is TGTGCCAGCAGCGGCCCAGGTTCCGGTCAGCCCCAGCATTTT.

The chain recombines TRBV3-1 (or the pseudogene TRBV3-2) with TRBJ1-1; D remains unclear. This CDR3 is built from 12 residues. CDR1 is LGHDT, CDR2 YNNKEL, per germline (reference sequence). V was cut by 8 bases and J by 0 bases, with 7 bases left in between. CDR3 protein: CASGRLNTEAFF. The CDR3 nucleotides are TGTGCCAGCGGGAGACTGAACACTGAAGCTTTCTTT.